This T cell receptor beta chain stems from a study of CD8+ T cells in alopecia areata. Study observations and caveats: Elevated clonality characterized lesional scalp relative to normal scalp, particularly in alopecia totalis/universalis.

Reverse transcription of extracted RNA yielded cDNA, which provided the sequencing template. The protocol was immunoSEQ multiplex PCR, while the TCRdb copy is restricted to in-frame clones and leaves out a portion. The repertoire holds fewer than 250,000 clones, 50% to 60% seen once, with over 0.55% in the top ten. CDR3 length equals 12 residues. Germline V lookup: CDR1 ENHRY, CDR2 SYGVKD. Trimming took 8 bases from V and 4 from J; bases not matched to a gene: 1. This clone was seen ten or more times. Its specificity is not known. Treatment given: oral pan-JAK inhibitor, 5-10 mg twice daily. Lesional scalp punch biopsies and peripheral blood were collected from alopecia areata patients.

Sequenced material: CD4+ T cells sorted from blood, taken at week 4, from a patient treated with tofacitinib. The source is a human donor with alopecia areata. This chain links TRBV10-3 with TRBJ2-5; TRBD1 agrees at 10 bases. This CDR3 is CAIGQGGETQYF. The DNA of the CDR3 is TGTGCCATCGGACAGGGGGGAGAGACCCAGTACTTC.